The source of this T cell receptor (beta chain) is a study of response to subunit inactivated influenza vaccine. Study-level findings and limits: Authors suggested each seasonal influenza vaccination recruits few new T cells.

This clonotype showed up just a few times. The antigen remains unidentified. The CDR3 consists of 14 residues. Trimming pared 6 bases from V and 4 bases from J, leaving 15 bases between. The germline gives CDR1 MDHEN, CDR2 SYDVKM. TCRdb re-derived calls from the RT-PCR reads in MiXCR, one entry per CDR3 protein. The profile shows around 600,000 distinct CDR3 sequences, approximately 10% of them singletons. The data also belong to a second study, concerning T cells expressing NK-cell markers. That report notes: Generation of TCR beta cDNA was performed by 5'RACE template switching incorporating UMIs. In sorted CD3+CD56+NKG2C+, CD3+CD56+NKG2C- and CD3+CD56-NKG2C+ T cells, TCR beta repertoires were obtained. Most of the eight sequenced donors tested HCMV-seropositive; one tested seronegative. In several experiments, an anti-gamma-delta TCR antibody restricted sorting to alpha-beta TCR T cells.

The TCR sequence derives from a man aged 45-60 years who received an inactivated influenza vaccine. The chain links TRBV28 to TRBJ2-5; D is uncertain. Here the sequenced sample was PBMCs from blood, taken on the day of vaccination. CDR3 sequence reads: CASSRVWMGETQYF. Here the CDR3 DNA reads TGTGCCAGCAGCCGGGTATGGATGGGAGAGACCCAGTACTTC.